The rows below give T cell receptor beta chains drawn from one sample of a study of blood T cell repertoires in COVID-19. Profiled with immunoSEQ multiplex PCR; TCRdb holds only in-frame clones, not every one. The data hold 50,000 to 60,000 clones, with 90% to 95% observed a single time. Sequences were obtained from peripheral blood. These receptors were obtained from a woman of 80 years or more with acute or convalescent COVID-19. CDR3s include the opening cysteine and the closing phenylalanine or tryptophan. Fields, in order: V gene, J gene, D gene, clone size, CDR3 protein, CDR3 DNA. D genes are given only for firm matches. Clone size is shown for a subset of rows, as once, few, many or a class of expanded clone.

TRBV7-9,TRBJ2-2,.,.,CASSPSNAGTGELFF,TGTGCCAGCAGCCCCTCGAACGCGGGGACCGGGGAGCTGTTTTTT
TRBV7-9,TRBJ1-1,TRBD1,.,CASSSGQGKTNTEAFF,TGTGCCAGCAGCTCTGGACAGGGGAAAACGAACACTGAAGCTTTCTTT
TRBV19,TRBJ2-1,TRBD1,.,CASSILQGVGNEQFF,TGTGCCAGTAGTATTTTGCAGGGGGTGGGCAATGAGCAGTTCTTC
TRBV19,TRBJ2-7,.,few,CASRDRLVDEQYF,TGTGCCAGTAGAGACAGACTCGTCGACGAGCAGTACTTC
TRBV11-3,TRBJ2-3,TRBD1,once,CASSSRQGRSDTQYF,TGTGCCAGCAGCTCCCGACAGGGAAGGTCCGATACGCAGTATTTT
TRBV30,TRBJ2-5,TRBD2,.,CAWAHGISGRAEGTQYF,TGTGCCTGGGCTCACGGGATTAGCGGGAGGGCCGAGGGGACCCAGTACTTC
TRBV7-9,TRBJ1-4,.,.,CASSLGAANEKLFF,TGTGCCAGCAGCTTGGGGGCGGCTAATGAAAAACTGTTTTTT
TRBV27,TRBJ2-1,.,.,CASRLTPGGASYNEQFF,TGTGCCAGCAGACTAACCCCGGGCGGGGCCTCGTACAATGAGCAGTTCTTC
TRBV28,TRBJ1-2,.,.,CASSVRDTYGYTF,TGTGCCAGCAGCGTCCGGGACACCTATGGCTACACCTTC
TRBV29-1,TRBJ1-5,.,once,CSVGGGNSNQPQHF,TGCAGCGTTGGGGGCGGAAATAGCAATCAGCCCCAGCATTTT
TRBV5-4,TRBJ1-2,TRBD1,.,CASSPAQGTDYGYTF,TGTGCCAGCAGCCCCGCACAGGGGACGGACTATGGCTACACCTTC
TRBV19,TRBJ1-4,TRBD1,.,CASSRGAGEEKLFF,TGTGCCAGTAGCAGGGGGGCAGGGGAAGAAAAACTGTTTTTT
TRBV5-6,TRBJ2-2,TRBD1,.,CASSLVTGQGSANTGELFF,TGTGCCAGCAGCTTGGTCACGGGACAGGGTTCCGCGAACACCGGGGAGCTGTTTTTT
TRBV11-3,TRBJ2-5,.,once,CASSWAGGVETQYF,TGTGCCAGCAGCTGGGCGGGCGGCGTTGAGACCCAGTACTTC
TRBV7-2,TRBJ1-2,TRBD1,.,CASSPRQGGSYGYTF,TGTGCCAGCAGCCCCCGACAGGGGGGAAGCTATGGCTACACCTTC
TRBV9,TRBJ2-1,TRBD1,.,CASSARGQGPNEQFF,TGTGCCAGCAGCGCCCGAGGACAGGGTCCCAATGAGCAGTTCTTC
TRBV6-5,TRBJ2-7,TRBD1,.,CASSLETGVYEQYF,TGTGCCAGCAGCCTGGAGACAGGGGTCTACGAGCAGTACTTC
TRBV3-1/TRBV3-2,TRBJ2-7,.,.,CASSQRRGATEQYF,TGTGCCAGCAGCCAACGCCGGGGGGCTACTGAGCAGTACTTC
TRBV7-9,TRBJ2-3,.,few,CASSLGASGTDTQYF,TGTGCCAGCAGCTTAGGTGCTAGCGGCACAGATACGCAGTATTTT
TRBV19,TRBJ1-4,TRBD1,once,CASSRDRFRPEKLFF,TGTGCCAGTAGTAGGGACAGGTTTCGACCGGAAAAACTGTTTTTT
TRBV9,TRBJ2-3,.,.,CASSVVSGAGSTDTQYF,TGTGCCAGCAGCGTAGTAAGCGGAGCAGGTAGCACAGATACGCAGTATTTT
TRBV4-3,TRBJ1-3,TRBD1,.,CASSQEDRAGNTIYF,TGCGCCAGCAGCCAAGAAGACAGGGCTGGAAACACCATATATTTT
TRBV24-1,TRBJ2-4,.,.,CATSDGGQHLAKNIQYF,TGTGCCACCAGTGACGGGGGACAGCATCTAGCCAAAAACATTCAGTACTTC
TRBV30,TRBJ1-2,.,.,CAWMGAFYGYTF,TGTGCCTGGATGGGGGCGTTCTATGGCTACACCTTC
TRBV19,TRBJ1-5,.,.,CATGTSDSNQPQHF,TGTGCCACCGGGACAAGTGATAGCAATCAGCCCCAGCATTTT
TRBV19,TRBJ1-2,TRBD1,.,CASSSGTGGSYGYTF,TGTGCCAGTAGTTCCGGGACAGGGGGCAGCTATGGCTACACCTTC
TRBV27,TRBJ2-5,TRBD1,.,CASSTFHSGTAETQYF,TGTGCCAGCAGTACCTTCCATTCCGGGACAGCCGAGACCCAGTACTTC
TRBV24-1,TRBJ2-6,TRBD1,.,CATSDLLRRTGGANVLTF,TGTGCCACCAGTGATTTGCTTCGTAGGACAGGGGGGGCCAACGTCCTGACTTTC
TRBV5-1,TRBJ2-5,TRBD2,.,CASSRTSSQETQYF,TGCGCCAGCAGCCGGACTAGCAGCCAAGAGACCCAGTACTTC
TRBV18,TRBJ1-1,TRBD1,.,CASSLRDRGEAFF,TGTGCCAGCTCACTCCGGGACAGGGGGGAAGCTTTCTTT
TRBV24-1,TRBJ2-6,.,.,CATSDIGQSGANVLTF,TGTGCCACCAGTGACATAGGACAGTCTGGGGCCAACGTCCTGACTTTC
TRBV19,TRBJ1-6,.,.,CASSPSDGGSSPLHF,TGTGCCAGTAGTCCCTCCGACGGGGGGTCATCACCCCTCCACTTT
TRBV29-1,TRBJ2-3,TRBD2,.,CSVDAQGGDTQYF,TGCAGCGTTGATGCCCAGGGAGGGGATACGCAGTATTTT
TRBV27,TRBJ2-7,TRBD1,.,CASSFWDRSGYEQYF,TGTGCCAGCAGTTTCTGGGACAGGTCCGGCTACGAGCAGTACTTC
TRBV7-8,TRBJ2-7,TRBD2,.,CASSLGTSGSTYEQYF,TGTGCCAGCAGCTTAGGAACTAGCGGGAGTACCTACGAGCAGTACTTC
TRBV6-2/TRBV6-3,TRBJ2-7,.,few,CASSYSDERDSSYEQYF,TGTGCCAGCAGTTACTCGGACGAGAGGGACTCCTCCTACGAGCAGTACTTC
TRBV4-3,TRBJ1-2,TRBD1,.,CASSPGQVRTHGYTF,TGCGCCAGCAGCCCAGGACAGGTCCGGACCCATGGCTACACCTTC
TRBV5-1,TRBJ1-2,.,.,CASSLGQDYGYTF,TGCGCCAGCAGCTTGGGACAGGACTATGGCTACACCTTC
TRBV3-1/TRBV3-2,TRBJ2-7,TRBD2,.,CASSPSRGVGRNEQYF,TGTGCCAGCAGCCCATCCCGGGGGGTGGGGAGGAACGAGCAGTACTTC
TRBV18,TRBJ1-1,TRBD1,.,CASSQGQGPNTEAFF,TGTGCCAGCTCCCAAGGACAGGGTCCGAACACTGAAGCTTTCTTT
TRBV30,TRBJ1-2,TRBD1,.,CAWSVRDRGLGGYTF,TGTGCCTGGAGTGTACGCGACAGGGGGCTGGGTGGCTACACCTTC